This is a list of T cell receptor beta chains from one sample in a study of T cells expressing NK-cell markers. One entry per CDR3 protein, without DNA, is what TCRdb gives after re-calling the 5' RACE reads. The record lists roughly 420,000 distinct CDR3 sequences, of which the ten most abundant hold about 7.3%. Material: blood T cells: a sorted CD56 or NKG2C T cell subset, CD4+ or CD8+ T cells, or bulk PBMC T cells (not recorded which). The source is a woman between 18 and 70 years old in good health. CDR3s include the opening cysteine and the closing phenylalanine or tryptophan. Each record gives: CDR3 length, V gene, J gene, CDR3 protein.

>14|TRBV5-1|TRBJ2-5
CASNLQGGQETQYF
>15|TRBV20-1|TRBJ2-5
CSARAVSSNQETQYF
>16|TRBV12-3/TRBV12-4|TRBJ2-3
CASSLGLAGVTDTQYF
>16|TRBV30|TRBJ2-6
CAWSFWDFSGANVLTF
>16|TRBV9|TRBJ2-3
CASSARLAGVTDTQYF
>13|TRBV7-7|TRBJ2-1
CASSRERIGEQFF
>18|TRBV11-2|TRBJ2-5
CASSLRGDLAGGVETQYF
>13|TRBV27|TRBJ2-1
CASSFGGPVEQFF
>15|TRBV20-1|TRBJ2-2
CSARGNIANTGELFF
>14|TRBV20-1|TRBJ1-5
CSARVAGSNQPQHF
>13|TRBV29-1|TRBJ1-1
CSVGGQMNTEAFF
>14|TRBV7-9|TRBJ1-1
CASSLVQINTEAFF
>17|TRBV25-1|TRBJ2-3
CASTPGRGTGITDTQYF
>12|TRBV5-6|TRBJ2-3
CASSLFLAGSYF
>12|TRBV12-3/TRBV12-4|TRBJ2-5
CASSLAEETQYF
>20|TRBV5-1|TRBJ2-1
CASSLSSSGGASRPYNEQFF
>14|TRBV11-2|TRBJ2-5
CASSFHLTLETQYF
>14|TRBV12-3/TRBV12-4|TRBJ1-2
CASSPRGQNYGYTF
>13|TRBV6-1|TRBJ2-1
CASSPTGVYEQFF
>17|TRBV28|TRBJ2-5
CASSLKPRRLGEETQYF
>13|TRBV20-1|TRBJ2-7
CSARDWRSYEQYF
>14|TRBV28|TRBJ2-1
CASRRGSSYNEQFF
>16|TRBV12-3/TRBV12-4|TRBJ2-1
CASKGEGLSSYNEQFF
>18|TRBV2|TRBJ1-5
CASSGMGTGSTSDQPQHF
>13|TRBV27|TRBJ2-7
CASSLGTRYEQYF
>12|TRBV20-1|TRBJ1-1
CSARGANTEAFF
>15|TRBV24-1|TRBJ2-5
CATSDGDRNRGTQYF
>13|TRBV28|TRBJ2-5
CASVGTSLETQYF
>13|TRBV20-1|TRBJ2-5
CSANSRGLETQYF
>13|TRBV6-1|TRBJ1-6
CASRVDRNSPLHF
>15|TRBV10-2|TRBJ2-1
CASSAGSSSYNEQFF
>14|TRBV9|TRBJ1-5
CASSVSGGNQPQHF
>16|TRBV19|TRBJ2-4
CASSIGQSLAKNIQYF
>14|TRBV7-2|TRBJ1-2
CASSFGGANYGYTF
>16|TRBV7-3|TRBJ2-1
CASSLNSGESYNEQFF
>13|TRBV12-3/TRBV12-4|TRBJ2-5
CASSQWRGETQYF
>15|TRBV21-1|TRBJ1-5
CASSKWDRVGQPQHF
>11|TRBV20-1|TRBJ2-7
CSARARGEQYF
>15|TRBV10-2|TRBJ2-7
CASSEHSGPSYEQYF
>20|TRBV20-1|TRBJ2-2
CSARDPKGPTSGRATGELFF
>15|TRBV12-3/TRBV12-4|TRBJ2-2
CASTLGPDRSGELFF
>13|TRBV14|TRBJ1-6
CASSQTGTSPLHF
>16|TRBV5-5|TRBJ1-5
CASSLWEAHSNQPQHF
>16|TRBV5-1|TRBJ2-3
CASSLAGVGSTDTQYF
>17|TRBV25-1|TRBJ1-5
CASSPGRDTYSNQPQHF
>16|TRBV7-2|TRBJ2-3
CASSLRRGAPGDTQYF
>15|TRBV28|TRBJ2-2
CASSLRSYNTGELFF
>13|TRBV3-1|TRBJ2-3
CASSHEWVNTQYF
>13|TRBV29-1|TRBJ2-7
CTRYGAKSYEQYF
>15|TRBV19|TRBJ1-1
CASSMGSRAGTEAFF
>13|TRBV6-6|TRBJ1-6
CASSRGRNSPLHF
>17|TRBV20-1|TRBJ2-7
CSASKTGTSGSLYEQYF
>14|TRBV9|TRBJ1-2
CASSTGQGSYGYTF
>17|TRBV3-1|TRBJ2-2
CASSQDRPGRGTGELFF
>17|TRBV6-5|TRBJ2-3
CATAGTSGRAASDTQYF
>17|TRBV7-2|TRBJ2-7
CASSLASLAGFPYEQYF
>13|TRBV5-6|TRBJ2-1
CASSLGVGGEQFF